This T cell receptor (beta chain) stems from a study of blood T cell repertoires in COVID-19 (TCRdb year 2020). Turning to the overall study: Collaborator samples came from the United States, Italy and Spain and covered acute and convalescent phases of COVID-19. Where available, HLA class I and class II types were taken from metadata supplied by the sample provider and were not determined by assay-based typing. The repertoires were released in a freely available public database intended as a resource for research on the immune response to SARS-CoV-2. Nearly every sample came with metadata listing a de-identified subject ID, COVID-19 status, age in years and sex. Deeply sampled blood TCRbeta repertoires from subjects exposed to, actively infected with, or recovered from COVID-19 were included in the dataset. The samples were drawn from two sources: the first 160 participants of the ongoing ImmuneRACE study, and 950 to 1,500 subjects contributed by 6 global collaborators. The material from the prospective study consisted of cDNA or gDNA derived from T cells, B-cell-depleted T cells, or PBMCs. The paper as a whole reports these results and caveats: The quantity of clinical and demographic metadata differed by source and by participant and was supplied without curation.

Samples from volunteer blood donors who had recovered from COVID-19 were contributed by a second Seattle source. Whole blood was collected in K2EDTA tubes by collaborating institutions according to the institutions' own protocols. For TCRbeta analysis, collaborators shipped samples in one of three forms: frozen whole blood, isolated PBMCs, or DNA extracted from either of those sample types. Of note for this clone: What this receptor recognizes is not known. No per-base quality is available; no much larger clone lies one base away.

The immunoSEQ Assay, a bias-controlled multiplex PCR, was used to amplify TCRbeta CDR3 regions from genomic DNA. Turning to the authors' computational methods: The number of nucleated cells in each sample was estimated from the amplification of reference gene primers within the assay. Sequence reads were collapsed and filtered to measure the absolute abundance of every unique TCRbeta CDR3 rearrangement. For each sample, productive Simpson clonality was calculated by taking the square root of Simpson's diversity index across productive rearrangements. In its TCRdb copy, this immuneACCESS table keeps in-frame sequences only and misses some clones. Where compared with another copy, unresolved V genes explain less than half of these, and the others have no known cause. V, J and clone size are those of that table, while D and trimming were read from the DNA. The sample table holds hundreds of thousands of clones, of which more than 75% were seen once. The top ten clonotypes cover 0.95% to 1% of the sample.

The sample consisted of peripheral blood. The sequence derives from a woman aged 40 to 50 who had recovered from COVID-19.

The nucleotides are TGTGCCAGCAGTCTCCAATTAACATCGGCTTTCTTT. Translated, it reads CASSLQLTSAFF. The rearrangement joined TRBV6-2 or TRBV6-3 to TRBJ1-1, with no reliable assignment of the D segment. In the germline V gene, CDR1 corresponds to MNHEY and CDR2 to SVGEGT. Trimming costs V 5 bases and J 11 bases, and their ends lie 15 bases apart. Inclusive of the bounding cysteine and phenylalanine, the CDR3 is 12 residues long. Only the CDR3 portion is preserved as DNA: 36 bases, with reading frame beginning at the first base.